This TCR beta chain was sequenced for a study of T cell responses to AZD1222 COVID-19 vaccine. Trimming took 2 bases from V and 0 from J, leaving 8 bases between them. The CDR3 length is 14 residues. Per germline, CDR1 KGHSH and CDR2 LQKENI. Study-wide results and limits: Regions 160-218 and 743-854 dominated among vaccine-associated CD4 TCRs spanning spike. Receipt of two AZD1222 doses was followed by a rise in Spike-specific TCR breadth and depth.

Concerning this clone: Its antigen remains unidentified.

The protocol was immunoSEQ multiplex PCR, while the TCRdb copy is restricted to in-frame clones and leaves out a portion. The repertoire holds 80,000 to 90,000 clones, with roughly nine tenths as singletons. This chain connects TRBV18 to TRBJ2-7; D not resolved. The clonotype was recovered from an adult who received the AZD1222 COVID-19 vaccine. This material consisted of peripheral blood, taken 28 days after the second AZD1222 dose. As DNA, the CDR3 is TGTGCCAGCTCACCAAGGACGCTCTCCTACGAGCAGTACTTC. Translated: CASSPRTLSYEQYF.